This T cell receptor beta chain was recorded in a study of cytomegalovirus exposure and HLA in healthy donors. Findings and limits, study-wide: The analysis excluded some indistinguishable V segments, including TRBV6-2 and TRBV6-3. A few CMV-associated chains were confirmed in vitro to be specific for CMV antigens. Some TCR beta chains (roughly 160 of them) were listed as cytomegalovirus-associated.

This CDR3 is 12 amino acids long. The germline CDR1 and CDR2 sequences are MDHEN and SYDVKM. Trimming at V came to 7 bases and at J to 4 bases, leaving 1 base not matched to a gene. Details on this clone: Antigen specificity is unknown. Other DNA sequences in this specimen translate into the identical CDR3.

13 Jbeta primers and 60 Vbeta primers were used for the PCR. Source study methods: In a later analysis, the count reached about 82 million unique TCR beta chains, with around 11 million shared. Profiled with immunoSEQ multiplex PCR; TCRdb holds only in-frame clones, not every one. V and J calls and clone size are given by that table; D and trimming were obtained from the DNA. The data contain over 150,000 clones, roughly two thirds of them singletons. This receptor was obtained from a woman in her thirties or forties in good health and CMV-seropositive. The V call is TRBV28, the J call TRBJ1-2; 9 nucleotides match TRBD1. The sample taken for sequencing was PBMCs. As DNA, the CDR3 is TGTGCCAGCATGGACAGGGGCTATGGCTACACCTTC. As protein: CASMDRGYGYTF.